Listed here are 26 T cell receptor beta chains from one sample, sequenced in a study of cytomegalovirus exposure and HLA in healthy donors. 13 Jbeta primers and 60 Vbeta primers were used for the PCR. Libraries were prepared by immunoSEQ multiplex PCR; TCRdb keeps only in-frame clonotypes and omits some of them. The sample shows approximately 170,000 clones, about 64% of them seen only once. The sequencing input was PBMCs. These receptors all come from a man in his fifties in good health and CMV-seronegative.

This chain connects TRBV21-1 to TRBJ2-5; the table gives TRBD1 as D, unverified against the DNA. TRBV21-1 is recorded as a pseudogene. The CDR3 is 17 residues long. CDR3 coding DNA: TGTGCCAGCAGCAAAGAACCAACGCAGGCCCCGGTAGAGACCCAGTACTTC. Encoded protein: CASSKEPTQAPVETQYF.

This clone was seen a handful of times. The chain joins TRBV27 to TRBJ1-3; 7 nucleotides align to TRBD1. The V gene end was trimmed by 4 bases and the J gene end by 1 base; junction bases not matched to a gene: 1. Germline V CDR1 and CDR2: MNHEY, SMNVEV (reference sequence). CDR3 length equals 14 residues. As DNA, the CDR3 is TGTGCCAGCAGTTCGACAGGGTCTGGAAACACCATATATTTT. Residues: CASSSTGSGNTIYF.

As for this clone: One junction end disagrees with the germline gene, perhaps due to a read error. This chain joins TRBV7-9 and TRBJ1-2; TRBD1 agrees at 7 bases. From germline, CDR1 is SEHNR and CDR2 FQNEAQ (reference sequence). The CDR3 spans 12 residues. The CDR3 region has the DNA TGTTCCAGCAGCTCTACAGGGGATGGCTACACCTTC. Protein: CSSSSTGDGYTF. Drawing the rest from reference TRBV7-9 and TRBJ1-2, the complete variable domain is DTGVSQNPRHKITKRGQNVTFRCDPISEHNRLYWYRQTLGQGPEFLTYFQNEAQLEKSRLLSDRFSAERPKGSFSTLEIQRTEQGDSAMYLCSSSSTGDGYTFGSGTRLTVV.

The chain employs TRBV7-6 and TRBJ2-2; D possibly corresponds to TRBD1 (5 bases). With 2 bases removed from V and 0 bases from J, the gap between germline ends came to 10 bases. The germline gives CDR1 SGHVS, CDR2 FNYEAQ. The CDR3 contains 16 residues. CDR3 sequence reads: CASSLRTTTNTGELFF. The CDR3 DNA sequence: TGTGCCAGCAGCTTAAGGACAACTACGAACACCGGGGAGCTGTTTTTT.

The chain is built from TRBV7-3 and TRBJ2-2; D uncertain. The V and J ends lost 3 bases and 3 bases respectively, with 11 bases between them. CDR1 is SGHTA and CDR2 is FQGTGA in the germline V gene. This CDR3 is built from 15 residues. CDR3 DNA sequence: TGTGCCAGCAGCTTCAGATCTGCAGACACCGGGGAGCTGTTTTTT. The encoded protein is CASSFRSADTGELFF.

The J gene is TRBJ2-7, the V gene TRBV6-5; TRBD1 matches 7 bases. Germline V gives CDR1 MNHEY, CDR2 SVGAGI. This CDR3 contains 12 residues. V shed 8 bases, J shed 1 base, and the junction held 2 bases outside the gene matches. CDR3 coding DNA: TGTGCCAGCGGACAGGAGTCCTACGAGCAGTACTTC. Its protein product is CASGQESYEQYF.

As for this clone: Within the sample, other DNA sequences also encode this same CDR3. The J gene is TRBJ1-1, the V gene TRBV7-9; D is ambiguous. The CDR3 length is 13 residues. CDR1 SEHNR and CDR2 FQNEAQ come from the germline V gene (reference sequence). V lost 1 base, J lost 2 bases, and 5 bases lay in between. Here the CDR3 DNA reads TGTGCCAGCAGCTTAGGGAGTAACACTGAAGCTTTCTTT. This encodes CASSLGSNTEAFF.

This chain joins TRBV6-1 and TRBJ2-3; D may be TRBD2 (6 bases). The CDR3 length is 15 residues. V was pared by 5 bases and J by 6 bases, with 18 bases between. CDR1 and CDR2 from the germline V gene are MNHNS and SASEGT. Here the CDR3 reads CASSWRREARDTQYF. CDR3 DNA: TGTGCCAGCAGTTGGAGGAGGGAGGCGCGCGATACGCAGTATTTT.

The chain has TRBV11-2 and TRBJ2-7, with D perhaps TRBD2 (5 bases). There are 15 residues in the CDR3. Germline V gene lookup returns CDR1 SGHAT and CDR2 FQNNGV. Trimming cost V 0 bases and J 2 bases, with 11 bases left between them. For the CDR3, the DNA is TGTGCCAGCAGCTTAGATGGCGGGCTTCCCTACGAGCAGTACTTC. This gives the protein CASSLDGGLPYEQYF.

The chain recombines TRBV28 with TRBJ1-2; a weak D match, TRBD1 (5 bases). Germline V gene sequence: CDR1 MDHEN, CDR2 SYDVKM. The CDR3 length is 17 residues. Deletions cut 1 base from V and 0 bases from J, with 15 bases between. The CDR3 bases are TGTGCCAGCAGTTTATCCCGGGGGGGGGATCCTAACTATGGCTACACCTTC. Translated, it gives CASSLSRGGDPNYGYTF.

The J gene is TRBJ1-6, the V gene TRBV6-5, with D perhaps TRBD1 (5 bases). Trimming cost V 5 bases and J 9 bases, with 14 bases left between them. The CDR3 has 14 amino acids. CDR1 is MNHEY, CDR2 SVGAGI, per germline. The CDR3 loop reads CASSGSGTRSPLHF. The CDR3, as DNA: TGTGCCAGCAGTGGGTCGGGGACTCGTTCACCCCTCCACTTT.

The rearrangement links TRBV28 to TRBJ1-1; 7 positions agree with TRBD1. The CDR3 runs 14 residues. V lost 1 base and J lost 4; bases outside the gene matches: 3. Looked up from germline, CDR1 is MDHEN and CDR2 is SYDVKM. The CDR3 DNA follows: TGTGCCAGCAGTTTATCCCCAGGGGGCACTGAAGCTTTCTTT. Its translation is CASSLSPGGTEAFF.

The genes are TRBV18 and TRBJ2-6, with 10 bases matching TRBD1. Losses at the gene ends were 5 bases for V and 4 bases for J; bases not matched to a gene: 17. The length of the CDR3 is 20 residues. Germline-derived CDR1 and CDR2 are KGHSH and LQKENI. CDR3 nucleotide sequence: TGTGCCAGCTCAACACGAGGGCTCCGGGACAGGGGTAACGGGGCCAACGTCCTGACTTTC. Residues: CASSTRGLRDRGNGANVLTF.

The chain recombines TRBV19 with TRBJ2-7; maybe TRBD1 (5 bases). Between the trimmed V and J ends, which lost 2 bases and 6 bases, there was a span of 11 bases. Per the germline V gene, CDR1 is LNHDA and CDR2 is SQIVND (reference sequence). The CDR3 contains 13 residues. CDR3 in DNA: TGTGCCAGTAGTATAAGCAGGGCGCGCGAGCAGTACTTC. Its translation is CASSISRAREQYF.

The chain couples TRBV5-4 to TRBJ1-2, with 9 positions matching TRBD1. CDR1 is SGHNT and CDR2 is YYREEE in the germline V gene (reference sequence). The CDR3 sequence is 15 residues long. The ends lost 1 base at V and 1 base at J; junction bases unmatched: 2. CDR3 in DNA: TGTGCCAGCAGCTTGAGGGACAGGGTTAACTATGGCTACACCTTC. Translating it yields CASSLRDRVNYGYTF.

The gene calls are TRBV18 and TRBJ1-2, with a weak D call TRBD1 (6 bases). Germline lookup yields CDR1 KGHSH and CDR2 LQKENI. The CDR3 is 16 residues long. V lost 6 bases and J lost 6, with 23 bases in between. The CDR3 spells CASSVNQQQGTNGYTF. The CDR3, as DNA: TGTGCCAGCTCCGTCAACCAACAACAGGGAACCAATGGCTACACCTTC.

The DNA for the CDR3 is TGTGCCAGCAGCTTAAGGGGACAGGGGGCCCTCTACGAGCAGTACTTC. Protein sequence: CASSLRGQGALYEQYF. The V gene is TRBV11-2, the J gene TRBJ2-7; 12 bases are shared with TRBD1. This CDR3 spans 16 amino acids. Germline CDR1 is SGHAT and CDR2 is FQNNGV. With 2 bases clipped from V and 3 bases from J, the junction kept 5 bases outside the gene matches.

V gene TRBV6-6 combines with J gene TRBJ1-1; D possibly corresponds to TRBD1 (5 bases). Trimming took 5 bases from V and 6 from J, leaving 7 bases between them. The CDR3 sequence is 11 residues long. Germline V gives CDR1 MNHNY, CDR2 SVGAGI (reference sequence). Here the CDR3 reads CASSRDSEAFF. CDR3 DNA sequence: TGTGCCAGCAGTCGGGACTCTGAAGCTTTCTTT.

There are a few counts of this clone. V is TRBV10-3 and J is TRBJ1-1; 9 nucleotides match TRBD1. The germline CDR1 and CDR2 sequences are ENHRY and SYGVKD. V lost 8 bases, J lost 1 base, and 2 bases stayed unmatched. This CDR3 comprises 13 residues. CDR3 coding DNA: TGTGCCATCGGGACAGGGCCGAACACTGAAGCTTTCTTT. Translation: CAIGTGPNTEAFF.

This chain connects TRBV5-1 to TRBJ2-1, with D possibly matching TRBD2 (7 bases). CDR3 length: 23 residues. V lost 1 base and J lost 0, with 32 bases in between. CDR1 SGHRS and CDR2 YFSETQ come from the germline V gene. As DNA, the CDR3 is TGCGCCAGCAGCTTGAAAACGGTATGGGAATCTGAAGGGGGGGCCCCCTCCTACAATGAGCAGTTCTTC. Encoded protein: CASSLKTVWESEGGAPSYNEQFF.

The V gene is TRBV28, the J gene TRBJ1-3; D remains ambiguous. Germline CDR1 reads MDHEN; CDR2 reads SYDVKM. V shed 5 bases and J shed 5 bases, with 16 bases lying between them. This CDR3 comprises 15 residues. DNA for the CDR3: TGTGCCAGCAGTAACCCCGGGGAAATGCGAAACACCATATATTTT. Translation gives CASSNPGEMRNTIYF.

This chain connects TRBV6-5 to TRBJ1-1; TRBD1 agrees at 7 bases. This CDR3 is 15 amino acids long. The V and J ends lost 5 bases and 0 bases, in that order; junction bases with no gene match: 6. In germline, CDR1 is MNHEY, CDR2 SVGAGI. The CDR3 DNA follows: TGTGCCAGCAGTCAGACAGGGATTGTGAACACTGAAGCTTTCTTT. Its protein is CASSQTGIVNTEAFF.

This chain joins TRBV7-8 and TRBJ1-4; D is undetermined. Trimming cost V 2 bases and J 0 bases, with 4 bases left between them. This CDR3 is built from 14 residues. CDR1 is SGHVS and CDR2 is FQNEAQ in the germline V gene. This CDR3 is CASSLLATNEKLFF. The CDR3 DNA reads as TGTGCCAGCAGCTTACTAGCAACTAATGAAAAACTGTTTTTT.

The J gene is TRBJ1-2, the V gene TRBV12-5, with D maybe TRBD1 (5 bases). Germline V gene sequence: CDR1 LGHNT, CDR2 FRNRAP. CDR3 length: 14 amino acids. Trimming left V 0 bases short and J 6 bases short, with 11 bases between. DNA of the CDR3: TGTGCTAGTGGTTTGGTACCGGGGGACCATGGCTACACCTTC. Translated: CASGLVPGDHGYTF. The full variable domain, with the rest looked up from reference TRBV12-5 and TRBJ1-2, is DARVTQTPRHKVTEMGQEVTMRCQPILGHNTVFWYRQTMMQGLELLAYFRNRAPLDDSGMPKDRFSAEMPDATLATLKIQPSEPRDSAVYFCASGLVPGDHGYTFGSGTRLTVV.

By share, this clone ranks as medium-sized (0.01 to 0.1%). V is TRBV6-5 and J is TRBJ2-2, with TRBD1 identical over 9 bases. The V gene end was trimmed by 2 bases and the J gene end by 4 bases; junction bases not matched to a gene: 5. CDR3 length: 16 amino acids. Per germline, CDR1 MNHEY and CDR2 SVGAGI. CDR3 in DNA: TGTGCCAGCAGTTACGTCAGGGGACAGGGCACCGGGGAGCTGTTTTTT. Translating gives CASSYVRGQGTGELFF.

The chain links TRBV19 to TRBJ1-2, with TRBD1 identical over 7 bases. Germline CDR1 and CDR2: LNHDA and SQIVND (reference sequence). V lost 6 bases to trimming and J lost 4 bases; unmatched junction nucleotides: 11. The CDR3 length is 15 residues. CDR3 protein: CASRKGTVDPYGYTF. The CDR3 nucleotides read TGTGCCAGTAGAAAAGGGACAGTCGATCCCTATGGCTACACCTTC.